Below, 10 T cell receptor beta chains from the same sample are listed, as sequenced in a study of T cells in localized non-small cell lung cancer. The method was immunoSEQ multiplex PCR; TCRdb's version includes in-frame clones alone and lacks a portion of them. The profile shows 27,000 or so clones, 82% of them singletons. This sample comprised peripheral blood, obtained before any cancer treatment. These receptors originate from a woman aged 35-70 years with stage I lung adenocarcinoma.

V usage is TRBV6-4 and J usage is TRBJ2-3; TRBD2 is a possible D gene (5 bases). V lost 5 bases and J 3 bases, leaving 12 bases between the germline ends. Germline V gives CDR1 MRHNA, CDR2 SNTAGT. The CDR3 runs 14 residues. CDR3 in amino acids: CASSRLRMTDTQYF. In DNA, the CDR3 is TGTGCCAGCAGTAGACTACGTATGACAGATACGCAGTATTTT.

The chain couples TRBV4-3 to TRBJ2-4; 7 positions agree with TRBD2. CDR1 and CDR2 (germline): LGHNA, YSLEER. The CDR3 is made up of 16 amino acids. V gave up 4 bases and J gave up 7 bases; unmatched junction bases: 13. The CDR3 DNA sequence: TGCGCCAGCAGCCCCGGCGCGGGGGAGCCCGGGAACATTCAGTACTTC. Translating gives CASSPGAGEPGNIQYF.

Here the CDR3 DNA reads TGTGCCAGCAGCTTACACGTTGATAGCAATCAGCCCCAGCATTTT. Translating it yields CASSLHVDSNQPQHF. This chain connects TRBV7-8 to TRBJ1-5, with unresolved D. Between the trimmed V and J ends, which lost 2 bases and 0 bases, there was a span of 8 bases. Germline loops: CDR1 SGHVS, CDR2 FQNEAQ. The CDR3 length is 15 residues.

The gene calls are TRBV9 and TRBJ2-1; D call uncertain. Trimming left V 0 bases short and J 3 bases short, with 10 bases between. CDR3 length equals 15 residues. Germline CDR1 is SGDLS and CDR2 is YYNGEE. CDR3 residues: CASSVGIVDYNEQFF. CDR3 in DNA: TGTGCCAGCAGCGTAGGTATTGTCGACTACAATGAGCAGTTCTTC.

The V and J genes are TRBV5-8 and TRBJ1-5, with D perhaps matching TRBD1 (5 bases). The length of the CDR3 is 15 residues. V shed 3 bases and J shed 6 bases, with 16 bases lying between them. Germline loops: CDR1 SGHTS, CDR2 YDEGEE. The CDR3 reads CASSSGLRAGQPQHF. CDR3 nucleotides: TGTGCCAGCAGCTCGGGACTCAGGGCGGGTCAGCCCCAGCATTTT.

The CDR3 is CASSLQGFNGYTF. The CDR3, as DNA: TGTGCCAGCAGCTTACAAGGTTTCAATGGCTACACCTTC. The chain recombines TRBV7-8 with TRBJ1-2; D is undetermined. V lost 2 bases, J lost 6 bases, and 10 bases lay in between. Germline CDR1 reads SGHVS; CDR2 reads FQNEAQ. The CDR3 totals 13 residues.

The V and J genes are TRBV29-1 and TRBJ1-2, with 7 bases fitting TRBD1. The CDR3 consists of 14 residues. Losses at the gene ends were 0 bases for V and 4 bases for J; bases not matched to a gene: 5. Germline loops: CDR1 SQVTM, CDR2 ANQGSEA. This chain's CDR3 is CSVEEDRSRYGYTF. As DNA, the CDR3 is TGCAGCGTTGAAGAGGACAGGTCACGCTATGGCTACACCTTC.

The chain combines TRBV2 with TRBJ1-5; 12 bases are a match to TRBD1. The germline gives CDR1 SNHLY, CDR2 FYNNEI. V was clipped by 5 bases and J by 6 bases; unmatched bases: 8. This CDR3 region has 16 residues. The CDR3 sequence: CASSQWGQGASQPQHF. In DNA form, the CDR3 reads TGTGCCAGCAGTCAATGGGGACAGGGGGCCTCTCAGCCCCAGCATTTT.

The genes are TRBV4-3 and TRBJ1-1; 7 nucleotides agree with TRBD1. Germline loops: CDR1 LGHNA, CDR2 YSLEER. CDR3 size: 14 residues. The trim removed 3 bases at V and 4 bases at J, leaving 5 bases unmatched. The CDR3 nucleotides are TGCGCCAGCAGCCAGGACAGGTTGAGCACTGAAGCTTTCTTT. Protein product: CASSQDRLSTEAFF.

The chain combines TRBV11-2 with TRBJ2-1; the match to TRBD1 covers 9 bases. The CDR3 contains 15 residues. Germline-derived CDR1 and CDR2 are SGHAT and FQNNGV. V lost 4 bases to trimming and J lost 2 bases; unmatched junction nucleotides: 3. The CDR3 DNA follows: TGTGCCAGCAGCTCCTGGGACAGGGCCTACAATGAGCAGTTCTTC. This codes for CASSSWDRAYNEQFF.